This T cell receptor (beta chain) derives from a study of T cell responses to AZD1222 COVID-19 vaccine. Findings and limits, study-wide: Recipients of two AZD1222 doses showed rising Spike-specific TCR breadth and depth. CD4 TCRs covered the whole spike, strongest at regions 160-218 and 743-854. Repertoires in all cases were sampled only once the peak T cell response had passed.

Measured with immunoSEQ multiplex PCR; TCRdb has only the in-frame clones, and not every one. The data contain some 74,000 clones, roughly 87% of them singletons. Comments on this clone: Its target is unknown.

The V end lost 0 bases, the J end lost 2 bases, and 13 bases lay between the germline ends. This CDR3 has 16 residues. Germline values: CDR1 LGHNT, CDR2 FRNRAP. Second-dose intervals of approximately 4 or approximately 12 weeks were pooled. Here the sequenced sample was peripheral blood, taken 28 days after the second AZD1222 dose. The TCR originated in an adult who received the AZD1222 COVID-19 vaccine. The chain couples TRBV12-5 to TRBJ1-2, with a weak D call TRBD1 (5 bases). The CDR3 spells CASGLVRGAENYGYTF. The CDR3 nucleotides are TGTGCTAGTGGTTTGGTACGAGGGGCCGAAAACTATGGCTACACCTTC.